This T cell receptor (beta chain) was documented in a study of regulatory T cells in long-lasting Graves disease. According to the study, TCR beta libraries were built with iRepertoire HTBI primers and CDR3-region Arm-PCR. MiXCR, applied by TCRdb to the multiplex PCR reads, yields one record per CDR3 protein. The sample lists under 500,000 distinct CDR3 sequences, about a fifth seen once, with roughly 20% in the top ten. This clonotype was recorded many times. The junction and the germline gene differ at one end; a read error may be behind it. Time point indicated: persistent/refractory GD, antithyroid drugs over 5 years with positive TRAb. With RNA extracted from PBMCs as input, the TCR library was made. The input for sequencing was peripheral blood mononuclear cells (PBMCs), taken when the disease was refractory, from a patient treated with antithyroid drugs. The receptor's source is a female donor with Graves disease.

The CDR3 is CASSPTGTHTLGF. In DNA, the CDR3 is TGTGCCAGCAGCCCGACCGGGACGCATACTCTAGGTTTC. The chain uses TRBV7-2 and TRBJ2-7; either TRBD1 or TRBD2 may fit D (5 bases each). Germline V gene data show CDR1 as SGHTA and CDR2 as FQGNSA. CDR3 length: 13 residues.